This T cell receptor beta chain was obtained from a study of blood T cell repertoires in COVID-19. On the study more broadly: T cells, B-cell-depleted T cells, or PBMCs provided the cDNA or gDNA that served as material.

The CDR3 runs to 13 residues. The germline V gene encodes CDR1 LNHDA and CDR2 SQIVND (reference sequence). Trimming cost V 10 bases and J 7 bases; bases outside gene matches: 7. The method was immunoSEQ multiplex PCR; TCRdb's version includes in-frame clones alone and lacks a portion of them. The sample shows around 430,000 clones, 85% to 90% of them seen only once. Cohort allocation depended upon clinical history that participants reported. Among Cohort 3 donors, those recovered had two negative PCRs, clearance, or symptom resolution. This TCR derives from a woman between 50 and 59 years old who had recovered from COVID-19. Source material: PBMCs or T cells enriched from blood (not recorded which). The chain has TRBV19 and TRBJ2-1; 10 bases map to TRBD2. CDR3 bases: TGTGCCACTAGGACTAGCGGAAAGAATGAGCAGTTCTTC. Translation gives CATRTSGKNEQFF.